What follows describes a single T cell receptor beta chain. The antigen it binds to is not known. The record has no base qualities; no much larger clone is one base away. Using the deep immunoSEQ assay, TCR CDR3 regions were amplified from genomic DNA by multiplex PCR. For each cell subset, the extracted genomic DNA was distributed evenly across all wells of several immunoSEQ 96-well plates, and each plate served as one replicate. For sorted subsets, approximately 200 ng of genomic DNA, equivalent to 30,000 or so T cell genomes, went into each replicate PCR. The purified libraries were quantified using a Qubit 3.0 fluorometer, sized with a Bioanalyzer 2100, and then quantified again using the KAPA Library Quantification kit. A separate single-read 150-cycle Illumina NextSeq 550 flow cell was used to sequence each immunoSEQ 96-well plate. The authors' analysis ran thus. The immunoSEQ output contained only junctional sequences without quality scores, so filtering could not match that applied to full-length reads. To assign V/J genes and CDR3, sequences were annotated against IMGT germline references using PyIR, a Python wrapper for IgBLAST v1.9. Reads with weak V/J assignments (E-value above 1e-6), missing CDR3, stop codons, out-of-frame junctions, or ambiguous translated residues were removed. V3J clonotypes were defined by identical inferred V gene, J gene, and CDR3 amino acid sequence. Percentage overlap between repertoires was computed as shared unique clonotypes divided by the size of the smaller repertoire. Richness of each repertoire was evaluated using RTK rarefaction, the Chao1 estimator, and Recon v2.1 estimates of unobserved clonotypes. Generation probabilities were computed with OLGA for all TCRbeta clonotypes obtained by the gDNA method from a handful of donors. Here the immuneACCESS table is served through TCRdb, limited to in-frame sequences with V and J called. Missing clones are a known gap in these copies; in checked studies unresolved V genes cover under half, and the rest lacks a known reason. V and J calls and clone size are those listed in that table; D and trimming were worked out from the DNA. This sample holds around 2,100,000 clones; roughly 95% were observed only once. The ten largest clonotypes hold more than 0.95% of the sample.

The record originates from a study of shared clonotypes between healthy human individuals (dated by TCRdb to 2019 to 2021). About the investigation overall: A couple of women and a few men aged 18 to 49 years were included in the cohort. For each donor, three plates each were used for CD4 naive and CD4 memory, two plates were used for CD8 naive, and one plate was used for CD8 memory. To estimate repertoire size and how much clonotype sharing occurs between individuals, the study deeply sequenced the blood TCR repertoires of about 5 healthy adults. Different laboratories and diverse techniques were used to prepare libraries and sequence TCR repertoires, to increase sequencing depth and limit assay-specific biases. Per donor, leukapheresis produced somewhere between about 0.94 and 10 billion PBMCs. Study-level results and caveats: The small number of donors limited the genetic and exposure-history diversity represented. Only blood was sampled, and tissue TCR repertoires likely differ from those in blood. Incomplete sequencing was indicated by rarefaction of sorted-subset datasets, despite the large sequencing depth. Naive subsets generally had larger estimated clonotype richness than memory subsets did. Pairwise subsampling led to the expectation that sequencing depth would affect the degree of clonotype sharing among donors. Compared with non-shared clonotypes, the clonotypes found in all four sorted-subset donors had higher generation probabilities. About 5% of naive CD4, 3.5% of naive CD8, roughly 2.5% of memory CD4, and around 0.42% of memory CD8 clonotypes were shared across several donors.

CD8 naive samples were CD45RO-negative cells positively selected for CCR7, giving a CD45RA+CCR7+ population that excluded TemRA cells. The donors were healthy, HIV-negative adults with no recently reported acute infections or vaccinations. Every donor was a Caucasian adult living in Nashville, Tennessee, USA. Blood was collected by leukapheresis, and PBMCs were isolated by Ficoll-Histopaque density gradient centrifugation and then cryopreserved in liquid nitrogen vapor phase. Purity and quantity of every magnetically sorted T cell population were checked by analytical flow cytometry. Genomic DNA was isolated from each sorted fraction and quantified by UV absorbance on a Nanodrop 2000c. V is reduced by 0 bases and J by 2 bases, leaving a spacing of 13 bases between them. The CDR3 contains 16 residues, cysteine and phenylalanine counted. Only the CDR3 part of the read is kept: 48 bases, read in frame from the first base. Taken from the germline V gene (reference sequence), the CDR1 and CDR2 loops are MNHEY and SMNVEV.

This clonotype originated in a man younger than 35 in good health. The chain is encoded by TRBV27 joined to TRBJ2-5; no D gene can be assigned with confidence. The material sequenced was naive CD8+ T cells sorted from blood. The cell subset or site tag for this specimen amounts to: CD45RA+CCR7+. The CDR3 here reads CASSLSPAATQETQYF. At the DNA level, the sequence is TGTGCCAGCAGTTTATCCCCGGCAGCAACTCAAGAGACCCAGTACTTC.